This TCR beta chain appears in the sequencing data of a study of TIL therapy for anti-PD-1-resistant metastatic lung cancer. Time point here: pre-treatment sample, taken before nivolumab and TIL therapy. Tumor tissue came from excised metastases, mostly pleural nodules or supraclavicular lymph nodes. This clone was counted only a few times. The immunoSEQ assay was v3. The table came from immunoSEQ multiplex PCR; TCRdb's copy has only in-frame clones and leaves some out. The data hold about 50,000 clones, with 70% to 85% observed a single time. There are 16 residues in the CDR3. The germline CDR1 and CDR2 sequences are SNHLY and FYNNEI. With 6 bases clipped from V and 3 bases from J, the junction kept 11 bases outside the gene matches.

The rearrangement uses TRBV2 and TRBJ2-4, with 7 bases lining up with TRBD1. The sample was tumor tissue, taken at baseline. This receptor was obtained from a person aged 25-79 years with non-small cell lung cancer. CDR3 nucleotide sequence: TGTGCCAGCAGCTCGCAACAGAGGACAGGCAAAAACATTCAGTACTTC. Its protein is CASSSQQRTGKNIQYF.